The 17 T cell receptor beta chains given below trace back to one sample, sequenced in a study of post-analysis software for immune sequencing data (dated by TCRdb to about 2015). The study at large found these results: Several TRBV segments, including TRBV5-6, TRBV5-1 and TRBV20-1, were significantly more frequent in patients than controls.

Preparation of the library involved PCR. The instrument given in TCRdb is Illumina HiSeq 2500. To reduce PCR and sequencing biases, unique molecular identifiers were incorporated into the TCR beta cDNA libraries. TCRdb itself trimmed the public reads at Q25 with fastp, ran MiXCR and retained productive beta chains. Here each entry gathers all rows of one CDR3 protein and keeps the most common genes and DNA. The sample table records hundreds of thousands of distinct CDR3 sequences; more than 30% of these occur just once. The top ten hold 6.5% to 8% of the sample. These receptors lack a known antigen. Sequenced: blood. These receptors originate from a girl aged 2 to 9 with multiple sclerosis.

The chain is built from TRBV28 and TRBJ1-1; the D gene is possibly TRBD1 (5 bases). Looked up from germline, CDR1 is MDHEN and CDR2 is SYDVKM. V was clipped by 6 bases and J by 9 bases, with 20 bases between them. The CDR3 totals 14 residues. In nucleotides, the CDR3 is TGTGCCAGCAGAGGCCCTAAGGGGCCGTTTCAAGCTTTCTTT. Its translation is CASRGPKGPFQAFF.

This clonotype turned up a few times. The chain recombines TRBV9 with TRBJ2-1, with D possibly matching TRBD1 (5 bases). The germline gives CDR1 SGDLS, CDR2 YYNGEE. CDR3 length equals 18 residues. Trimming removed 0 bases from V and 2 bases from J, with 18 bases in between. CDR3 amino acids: CASSVATATVHPYNEQFF. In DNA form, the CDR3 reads TGTGCCAGCAGCGTAGCTACGGCGACAGTCCACCCCTACAATGAGCAGTTCTTC.

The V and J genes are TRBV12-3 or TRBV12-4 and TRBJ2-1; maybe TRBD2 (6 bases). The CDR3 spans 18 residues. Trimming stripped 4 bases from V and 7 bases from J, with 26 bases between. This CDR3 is CASSSSQISRGVPNEQFF. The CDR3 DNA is TGTGCCAGCAGTTCCTCCCAGATTTCTCGCGGGGTGCCTAATGAGCAGTTCTTC.

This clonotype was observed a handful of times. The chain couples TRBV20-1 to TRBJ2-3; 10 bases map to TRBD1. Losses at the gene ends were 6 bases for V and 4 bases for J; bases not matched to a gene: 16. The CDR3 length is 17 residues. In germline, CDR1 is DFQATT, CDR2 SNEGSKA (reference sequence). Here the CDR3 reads CSAVPYTDRGRADTQYF. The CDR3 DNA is TGCAGTGCCGTCCCATATACTGACAGGGGGCGCGCAGATACGCAGTATTTT.

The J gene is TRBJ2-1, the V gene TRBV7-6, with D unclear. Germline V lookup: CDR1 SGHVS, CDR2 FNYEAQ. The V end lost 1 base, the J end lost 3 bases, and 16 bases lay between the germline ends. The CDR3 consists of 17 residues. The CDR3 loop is CASSLDTPSIDYNEQFF. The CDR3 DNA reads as TGTGCCAGCAGCTTAGATACACCCAGCATAGACTACAATGAGCAGTTCTTC.

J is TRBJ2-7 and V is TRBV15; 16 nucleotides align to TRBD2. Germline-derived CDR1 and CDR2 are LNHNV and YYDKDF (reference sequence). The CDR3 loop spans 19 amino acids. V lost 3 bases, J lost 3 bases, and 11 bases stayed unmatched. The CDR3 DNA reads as TGTGCCACCAGCAGGACTGCCGGGACTAGCGGGAGGGCACACTACGAGCAGTACTTC. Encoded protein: CATSRTAGTSGRAHYEQYF.

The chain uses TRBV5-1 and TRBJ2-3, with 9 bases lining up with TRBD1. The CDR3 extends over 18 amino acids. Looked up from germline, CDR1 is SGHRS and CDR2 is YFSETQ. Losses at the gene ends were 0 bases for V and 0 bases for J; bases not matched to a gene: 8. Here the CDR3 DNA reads TGCGCCAGCAGCTTGGCCAATGTTGGGACAGGGAGCACAGATACGCAGTATTTT. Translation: CASSLANVGTGSTDTQYF.

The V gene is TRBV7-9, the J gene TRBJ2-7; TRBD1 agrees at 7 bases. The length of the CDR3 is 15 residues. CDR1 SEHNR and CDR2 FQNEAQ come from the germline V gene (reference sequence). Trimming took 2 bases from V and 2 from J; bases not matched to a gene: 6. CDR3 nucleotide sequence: TGTGCCAGCAGCTTAAAAACTGGGACAGCCTACGAGCAGTACTTC. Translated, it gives CASSLKTGTAYEQYF.

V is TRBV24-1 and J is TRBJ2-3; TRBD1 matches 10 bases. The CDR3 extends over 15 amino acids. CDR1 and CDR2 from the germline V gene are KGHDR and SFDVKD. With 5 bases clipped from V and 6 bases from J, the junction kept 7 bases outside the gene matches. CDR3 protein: CATSGRQGAGDTQYF. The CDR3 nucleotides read TGTGCCACCAGTGGTCGACAGGGGGCTGGGGATACGCAGTATTTT.

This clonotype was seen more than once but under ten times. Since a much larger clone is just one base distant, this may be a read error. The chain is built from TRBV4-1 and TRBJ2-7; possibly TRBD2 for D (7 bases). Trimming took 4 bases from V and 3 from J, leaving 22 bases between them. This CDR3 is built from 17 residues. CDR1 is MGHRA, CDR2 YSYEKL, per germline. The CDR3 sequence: CASSLTPQRDIRYEQYF. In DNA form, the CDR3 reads TGCGCCAGCAGCCTCACTCCCCAGCGGGACATACGCTACGAGCAGTACTTC.

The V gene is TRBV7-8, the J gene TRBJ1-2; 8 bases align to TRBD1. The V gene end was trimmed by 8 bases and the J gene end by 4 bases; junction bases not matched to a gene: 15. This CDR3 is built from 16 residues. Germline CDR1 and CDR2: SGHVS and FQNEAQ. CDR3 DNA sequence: TGTGCCAGCCAGACGACAGGGGCGCCTCCGGGCTATGGCTACACCTTC. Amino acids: CASQTTGAPPGYGYTF.

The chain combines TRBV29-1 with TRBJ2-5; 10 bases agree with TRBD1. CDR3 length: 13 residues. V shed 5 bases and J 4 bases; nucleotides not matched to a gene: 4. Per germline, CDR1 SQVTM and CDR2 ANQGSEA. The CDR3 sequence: CSVPDRGGETQYF. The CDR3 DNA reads TGCAGCGTTCCGGACAGGGGGGGAGAGACCCAGTACTTC.

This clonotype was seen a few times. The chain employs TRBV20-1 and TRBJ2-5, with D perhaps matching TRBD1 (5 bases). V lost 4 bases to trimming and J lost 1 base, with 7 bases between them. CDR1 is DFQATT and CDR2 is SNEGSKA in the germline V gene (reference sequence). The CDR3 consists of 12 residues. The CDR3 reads CSAKGSQETQYF. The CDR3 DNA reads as TGCAGTGCTAAGGGGTCCCAAGAGACCCAGTACTTC.

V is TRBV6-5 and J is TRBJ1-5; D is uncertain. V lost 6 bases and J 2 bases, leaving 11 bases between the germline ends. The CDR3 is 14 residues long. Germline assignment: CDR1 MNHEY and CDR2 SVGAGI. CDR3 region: CASRRVMGNQPQHF. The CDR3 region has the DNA TGTGCCAGCAGACGAGTGATGGGCAATCAGCCCCAGCATTTT.

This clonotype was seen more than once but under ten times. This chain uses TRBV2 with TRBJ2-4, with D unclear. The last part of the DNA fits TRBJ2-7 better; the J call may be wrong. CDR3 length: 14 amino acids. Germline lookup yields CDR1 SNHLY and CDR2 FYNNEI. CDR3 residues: CASSEGHFTYEQYF. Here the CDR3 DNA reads TGTGCCAGCAGTGAAGGACACTTTACCTACGAGCAGTACTTC.

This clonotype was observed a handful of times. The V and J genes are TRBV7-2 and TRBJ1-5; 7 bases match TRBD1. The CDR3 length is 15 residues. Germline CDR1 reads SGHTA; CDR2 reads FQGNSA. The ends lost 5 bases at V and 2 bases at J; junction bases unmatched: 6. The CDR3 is CASSLGTVGNQPQHF. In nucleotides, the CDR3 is TGTGCCAGCAGCCTAGGGACAGTGGGCAATCAGCCCCAGCATTTT.

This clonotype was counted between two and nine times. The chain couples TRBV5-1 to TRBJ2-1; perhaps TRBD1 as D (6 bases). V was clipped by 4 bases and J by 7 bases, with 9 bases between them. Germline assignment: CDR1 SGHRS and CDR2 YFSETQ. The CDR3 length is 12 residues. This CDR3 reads CASSTRGNEQFF. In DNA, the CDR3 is TGCGCCAGCAGCACCAGGGGTAATGAGCAGTTCTTC.